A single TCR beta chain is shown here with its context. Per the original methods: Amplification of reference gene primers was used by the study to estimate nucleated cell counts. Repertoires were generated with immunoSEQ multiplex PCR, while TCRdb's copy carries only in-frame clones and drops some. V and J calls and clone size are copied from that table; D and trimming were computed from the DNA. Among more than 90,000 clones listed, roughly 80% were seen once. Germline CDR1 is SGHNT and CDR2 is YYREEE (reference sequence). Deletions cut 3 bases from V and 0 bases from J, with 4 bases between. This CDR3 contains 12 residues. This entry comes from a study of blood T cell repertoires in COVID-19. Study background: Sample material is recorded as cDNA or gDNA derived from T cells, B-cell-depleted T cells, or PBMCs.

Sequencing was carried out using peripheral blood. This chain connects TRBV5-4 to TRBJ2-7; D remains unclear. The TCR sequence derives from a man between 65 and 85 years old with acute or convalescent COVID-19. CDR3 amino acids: CASSSNSYEQYF. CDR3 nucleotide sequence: TGTGCCAGCAGCTCTAACTCCTACGAGCAGTACTTC. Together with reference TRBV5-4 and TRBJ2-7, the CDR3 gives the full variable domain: ETGVTQSPTHLIKTRGQQVTLRCSSQSGHNTVSWYQQALGQGPQFIFQYYREEENGRGNFPPRFSGLQFPNYSSELNVNALELDDSALYLCASSSNSYEQYFGPGTRLTVT.